Listed here are 23 T cell receptor beta chains from one sample, sequenced in a study of cytomegalovirus exposure and HLA in healthy donors. The PCR used 60 Vbeta and 13 Jbeta primers. The protocol was immunoSEQ multiplex PCR, while the TCRdb copy is restricted to in-frame clones and leaves out a portion. Of about 190,000 clones detected, more than 85% appear once; the ten largest clones hold approximately 1.7%. The sequenced sample was PBMCs. The receptors shown here come from a young woman in good health and CMV-seronegative.

This chain connects TRBV10-2 to TRBJ1-5; 9 bases match TRBD1. Trimming cost V 6 bases and J 7 bases; bases outside gene matches: 7. This CDR3 region has 14 residues. The V gene's germline CDR1 is WSHSY and CDR2 SAAADI. CDR3 sequence: CASSGDREGQPQHF. The CDR3 DNA is TGCGCCAGCAGCGGGGACAGGGAGGGACAGCCCCAGCATTTT.

V gene TRBV5-5 combines with J gene TRBJ2-1, with TRBD2 matching 13 bases. The CDR3 runs 16 residues. The germline V gene has CDR1 SGHKS and CDR2 YYEKEE (reference sequence). V lost 1 base to trimming and J lost 10 bases; unmatched junction nucleotides: 8. CDR3 region: CASSLTSGGASLEQFF. For the CDR3, the DNA is TGTGCCAGCAGCTTGACTAGCGGGGGGGCTAGTTTAGAGCAGTTCTTC.

V usage is TRBV19 and J usage is TRBJ2-7; tentative D call: TRBD2 (6 bases). The length of the CDR3 is 15 residues. CDR1 is LNHDA, CDR2 SQIVND, per germline (reference sequence). V lost 3 bases and J lost 0, with 12 bases in between. CDR3 coding DNA: TGTGCCAGTAGTATCCTCCTAGCGCTCTCCTACGAGCAGTACTTC. Translated, it gives CASSILLALSYEQYF.

This rearrangement joins TRBV2 to TRBJ1-2; 9 bases line up with TRBD1. Germline V lookup: CDR1 SNHLY, CDR2 FYNNEI. V shed 8 bases and J 9 bases; nucleotides not matched to a gene: 10. This CDR3 spans 13 amino acids. The CDR3 spells CASLTDRGLRYTF. DNA for the CDR3: TGTGCCAGCCTTACGGACAGGGGACTTCGCTACACCTTC.

The chain uses TRBV10-3 and TRBJ1-4; 10 nucleotides align to TRBD1. This CDR3 comprises 17 residues. The germline gives CDR1 ENHRY, CDR2 SYGVKD. V lost 3 bases to trimming and J lost 5 bases; unmatched junction nucleotides: 9. CDR3 sequence (DNA): TGTGCCATCAGTGACCGGGACAGGGGAAACTTGAATGAAAAACTGTTTTTT. Amino acid sequence: CAISDRDRGNLNEKLFF.

This chain joins TRBV7-3 and TRBJ2-3, with TRBD2 as a possible D gene (5 bases). The germline V and J ends were trimmed by 2 bases and 8 bases, with 14 bases remaining between them. Germline V gene sequence: CDR1 SGHTA, CDR2 FQGTGA. The CDR3 length is 14 residues. CDR3 in DNA: TGTGCCAGCAGCTTAGGGCCCACCGGGGTTACGCAGTATTTT. Encoded protein: CASSLGPTGVTQYF.

This chain joins TRBV5-8 and TRBJ1-1; D gene ambiguous. Trimming left V 7 bases short and J 0 bases short, with 16 bases between. This CDR3 spans 15 amino acids. Germline-derived CDR1 and CDR2 are SGHTS and YDEGEE. In DNA form, the CDR3 reads TGTGCCAGCCGACTCGGCACGCGGGTGAACACTGAAGCTTTCTTT. Protein: CASRLGTRVNTEAFF.

The chain has TRBV27 and TRBJ2-6, with 10 nucleotides matching TRBD2. Per germline, CDR1 MNHEY and CDR2 SMNVEV (reference sequence). The CDR3 spans 20 residues. Trimming at V came to 3 bases and at J to 2 bases, leaving 13 bases not matched to a gene. CDR3 nucleotide sequence: TGTGCCAGCAGTTTGGGACTGCCGGGACTAGCGTTCCCTGGGGCCAACGTCCTGACTTTC. Protein sequence: CASSLGLPGLAFPGANVLTF.

The chain employs TRBV30 and TRBJ2-1, with TRBD2 identical over 9 bases. V dropped 1 base and J dropped 8; count of bases not matched to a gene: 15. CDR1 GTSNPN and CDR2 SVGIG come from the germline V gene (reference sequence). The CDR3 is made up of 17 amino acids. The CDR3 protein is CAWSATWGVAGVDEQFF. In nucleotides, the CDR3 is TGTGCCTGGAGTGCAACTTGGGGGGTAGCGGGAGTTGATGAGCAGTTCTTC.

The J gene is TRBJ2-5, the V gene TRBV5-1, with 9 bases identical to TRBD2. The junction had 5 bases not matched to a gene; V was cut back by 0 bases and J by 5 bases. The CDR3 is made up of 15 amino acids. Germline CDR1 and CDR2: SGHRS and YFSETQ. The CDR3 DNA is TGCGCCAGCAGCTTGGGGACTAGCGAAGGGGAGACCCAGTACTTC. Amino acids: CASSLGTSEGETQYF.

About this clone: Other DNA variants within this sample encode the same CDR3. The V call is TRBV19, the J call TRBJ2-4; 8 bases are shared with TRBD1. Losses at the gene ends were 4 bases for V and 8 bases for J; bases not matched to a gene: 7. The CDR3 loop spans 14 amino acids. The germline gives CDR1 LNHDA, CDR2 SQIVND (reference sequence). The CDR3 loop reads CASSTGQGPDIQYF. The CDR3 region has the DNA TGTGCCAGTAGTACTGGACAGGGCCCAGACATTCAGTACTTC.

The chain employs TRBV5-4 and TRBJ1-4; D perhaps matches TRBD1 (5 bases). V gave up 0 bases and J gave up 3 bases, with 12 bases separating them. The CDR3 is made up of 16 amino acids. CDR1 is SGHNT, CDR2 YYREEE, per germline (reference sequence). CDR3 loop: CASSLGGPAANEKLFF. The CDR3, as DNA: TGTGCCAGCAGCTTGGGGGGCCCGGCGGCTAATGAAAAACTGTTTTTT.

This sequence joins TRBV6-1 and TRBJ1-5; D unresolved. The CDR3 contains 15 residues. Germline assignment: CDR1 MNHNS and CDR2 SASEGT. Trimming took 6 bases from V and 3 from J, leaving 15 bases between them. The CDR3 spells CASRNGGSLNQPQHF. In DNA form, the CDR3 reads TGTGCCAGCAGAAACGGAGGCAGCCTCAATCAGCCCCAGCATTTT.

This chain connects TRBV10-1 to TRBJ2-6, with D possibly TRBD1 on 6 matching bases. The CDR3 is 18 amino acids. Germline CDR1 WNHNN, CDR2 SYGVQD (reference sequence). V dropped 8 bases and J dropped 0 bases, with 20 bases sitting between them. The CDR3 DNA sequence: TGCGCCAGCCTCTTCCGGGACACACTCCTCTCTGGGGCCAACGTCCTGACTTTC. This gives the protein CASLFRDTLLSGANVLTF.

This clone was observed a handful of times. The genes are TRBV7-2 and TRBJ2-1; 10 nucleotides match TRBD2. J gave up 3 bases and V 11 bases, and 7 bases lay outside the gene matches. This CDR3 spans 14 amino acids. Germline-derived CDR1 and CDR2 are SGHTA and FQGNSA. The DNA for the CDR3 is TGTGCCGGAGATCGGACTAGCGGCTACAATGAGCAGTTCTTC. Its translation: CAGDRTSGYNEQFF.

This clone was seen a handful of times. This rearrangement joins TRBV6-6 to TRBJ1-1; a possible D gene is TRBD1 (5 bases). Per the germline V gene, CDR1 is MNHNY and CDR2 is SVGAGI (reference sequence). This CDR3 has 14 residues. V dropped 8 bases and J dropped 4 bases, with 17 bases sitting between them. CDR3 loop: CASGALGGSTEAFF. DNA for the CDR3: TGTGCCAGCGGGGCTCTGGGGGGGAGCACTGAAGCTTTCTTT.

This sequence joins TRBV4-1 and TRBJ2-7; no firm D call. CDR1 and CDR2 (germline): MGHRA, YSYEKL. V was shortened by 1 base and J by 7 bases, with 11 bases between the two germline ends. The CDR3 length is 13 residues. CDR3 nucleotides: TGCGCCAGCAGCCAAGTTTCAGGTGGGGAGCAGTACTTC. Amino acids: CASSQVSGGEQYF.

This chain links TRBV30 with TRBJ2-5; 8 nucleotides agree with TRBD2. The germline V gene has CDR1 GTSNPN and CDR2 SVGIG (reference sequence). Trimming at V came to 4 bases and at J to 4 bases, leaving 11 bases not matched to a gene. This CDR3 comprises 15 residues. The CDR3 loop is CAWTGLAGSPETQYF. The CDR3 DNA reads as TGTGCCTGGACTGGGCTAGCGGGTTCCCCAGAGACCCAGTACTTC.

This clone appeared once. The V and J genes are TRBV5-1 and TRBJ1-2, with 8 bases fitting TRBD1. V dropped 0 bases and J dropped 3; count of bases not matched to a gene: 7. The CDR3 consists of 16 residues. From germline, CDR1 is SGHRS and CDR2 YFSETQ. The CDR3 DNA is TGCGCCAGCAGCTTGGAAGGGTGGGACAGGTACTATGGCTACACCTTC. Amino acids: CASSLEGWDRYYGYTF.

The chain uses TRBV14 and TRBJ2-5, with 10 bases aligning to TRBD2. The CDR3 has 15 amino acids. V lost 10 bases and J lost 5; bases outside the gene matches: 13. The V gene's germline CDR1 is SGHDN and CDR2 FVKESK. CDR3 in DNA: TGTGCCAAAACCCCAACTAGCGGGGTCAAGGAGACCCAGTACTTC. It is translated as CAKTPTSGVKETQYF.

V gene TRBV6-6 combines with J gene TRBJ2-7; TRBD1 matches at 8 bases. CDR3 length: 15 residues. V trimming: 5 bases; J trimming: 3 bases; junction bases outside the gene matches: 9. Looked up from germline, CDR1 is MNHNY and CDR2 is SVGAGI (reference sequence). In DNA, the CDR3 is TGTGCCAGCAGTGACCCGCCGGGACAGGACTACGAGCAGTACTTC. Translation: CASSDPPGQDYEQYF.

The chain carries TRBV6-1 and TRBJ2-2, with TRBD1 matching over 9 bases. CDR3 length equals 17 residues. V shed 3 bases, J shed 6 bases, and the junction held 11 bases outside the gene matches. Germline CDR1 and CDR2: MNHNS and SASEGT. The CDR3 DNA follows: TGTGCCAGCAGTGAGCCGTATCCGGGACAGGGAGCCGGGGAGCTGTTTTTT. Protein: CASSEPYPGQGAGELFF.

The chain links TRBV4-1 to TRBJ2-3; TRBD1 is a possible D gene (5 bases). The CDR3 covers 15 residues. The V and J ends lost 5 bases and 0 bases respectively, with 12 bases between them. The germline V gene has CDR1 MGHRA and CDR2 YSYEKL. CDR3: CASSAAGRSTDTQYF. CDR3 in DNA: TGCGCCAGCAGCGCAGCAGGGCGTAGCACAGATACGCAGTATTTT.